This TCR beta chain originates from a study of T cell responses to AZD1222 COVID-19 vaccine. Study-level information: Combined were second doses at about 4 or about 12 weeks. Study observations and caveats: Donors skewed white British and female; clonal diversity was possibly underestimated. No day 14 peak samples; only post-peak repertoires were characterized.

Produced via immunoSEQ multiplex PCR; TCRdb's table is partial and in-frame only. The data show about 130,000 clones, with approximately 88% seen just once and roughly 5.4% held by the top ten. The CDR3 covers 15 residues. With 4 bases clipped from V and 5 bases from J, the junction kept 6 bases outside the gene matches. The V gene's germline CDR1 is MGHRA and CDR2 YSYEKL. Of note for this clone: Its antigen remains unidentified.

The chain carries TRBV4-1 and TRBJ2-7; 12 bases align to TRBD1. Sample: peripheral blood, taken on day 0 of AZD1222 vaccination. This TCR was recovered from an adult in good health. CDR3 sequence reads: CASSLRDRGLDEQYF. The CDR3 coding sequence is TGCGCCAGCAGCCTCCGGGACAGGGGGCTTGACGAGCAGTACTTC.